This T cell receptor (beta chain) was recorded in a study of CXCR3-negative and CXCR3-positive naive CD8 T cells. The study, taken as a whole, reports: Fresh PBMCs went into most assays, and CXCR3 expression partly declined after cryopreservation.

A remark on this clonotype: Its specificity is unknown.

Carrying UMI labels, the TRB cDNA libraries were prepared through 5' RACE. TCRdb processed the 5' RACE reads again and assigns one entry to each CDR3 protein, with no DNA. The sample table sets out more than 50,000 distinct CDR3 sequences. The CDR3 has 15 amino acids. Phenotypically, naive CD8+ T cells corresponded to CD45RO-CCR7+CD27+CD95-. Material for sequencing was naive CXCR3- CD8+ T cells from blood. Subset reported: CD45RO-CCR7+CD27+CD95- naive CD8+ T cells lacking CXCR3 (TNR3-). This TCR was recovered from a human donor in good health. Some clones in this sample may be carry-over from other donors' samples. The chain joins TRBV12-3 or TRBV12-4 to TRBJ1-5; TCRdb's D call, TRBD1, is unchecked because there is no DNA. The CDR3 here is CASSPGAAGNQPQHF.